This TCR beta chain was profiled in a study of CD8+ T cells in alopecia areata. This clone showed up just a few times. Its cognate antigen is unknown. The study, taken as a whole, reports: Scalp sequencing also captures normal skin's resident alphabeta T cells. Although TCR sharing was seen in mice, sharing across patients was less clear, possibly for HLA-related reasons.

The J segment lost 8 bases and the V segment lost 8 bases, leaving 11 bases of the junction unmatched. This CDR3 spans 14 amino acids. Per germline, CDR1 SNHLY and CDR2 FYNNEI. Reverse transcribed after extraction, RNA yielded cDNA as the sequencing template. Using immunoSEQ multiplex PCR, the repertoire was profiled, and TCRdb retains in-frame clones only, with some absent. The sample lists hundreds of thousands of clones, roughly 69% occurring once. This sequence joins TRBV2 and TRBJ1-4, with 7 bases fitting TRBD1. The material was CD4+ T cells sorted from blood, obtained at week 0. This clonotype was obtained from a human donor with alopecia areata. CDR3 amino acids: CASGETGRGEKLFF. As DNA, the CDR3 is TGTGCCAGCGGAGAGACAGGGCGAGGGGAAAAACTGTTTTTT.